The 19 T cell receptor beta chains below all came from one sample that was sequenced in a study of CD8 T cells in ankylosing spondylitis. MiXCR, applied by TCRdb to the 5' RACE reads, yields one record per CDR3 protein. The repertoire consists of just over 300,000 distinct CDR3 sequences, with more than 20% occurring once and the leading ten covering roughly 3.6%. The specimen was blood, either unsorted or a sorted T cell fraction (not recorded which). The receptor set was obtained from a female donor with ankylosing spondylitis or in good health (not recorded which).

The V and J genes are TRBV9 and TRBJ2-3; a possible D gene is TRBD2 (6 bases). V lost 4 bases and J lost 6, with 12 bases in between. Germline CDR1 is SGDLS and CDR2 is YYNGEE. CDR3 length equals 13 residues. The CDR3 sequence: CASSSPGVDTQYF. As DNA, the CDR3 is TGTGCCAGCAGCTCTCCGGGGGTCGATACGCAGTATTTT.

This rearrangement joins TRBV6-1 to TRBJ2-1; 13 nucleotides line up with TRBD2. J gave up 10 bases and V 6 bases, and 6 bases lay outside the gene matches. The V gene's germline CDR1 is MNHNS and CDR2 SASEGT. The CDR3 loop spans 14 amino acids. CDR3 region: CASRAGLAGDEQFF. In nucleotides, the CDR3 is TGTGCCAGCAGGGCCGGACTAGCGGGAGACGAGCAGTTCTTC.

This clonotype was detected many times. The chain combines TRBV20-1 with TRBJ2-7; 11 positions match TRBD2. The CDR3 contains 17 residues. The germline V gene has CDR1 DFQATT and CDR2 SNEGSKA (reference sequence). V was pared by 5 bases and J by 2 bases, with 14 bases of the junction left unmatched. The CDR3 region has the DNA TGCAGTGCTGAATCAGGTAGCGGGAGGGCAGGAACCTACGAGCAGTACTTC. It encodes CSAESGSGRAGTYEQYF.

Regarding this clonotype: At one boundary the junction diverges from the germline segment, which might be a read error. The chain links TRBV4-3 to TRBJ2-1, with 9 bases aligning to TRBD2. Germline assignment: CDR1 LGHNA and CDR2 YSLEER. CDR3 length equals 17 residues. The CDR3 reads CVSSQVTSGFSYNEQFF. In DNA, the CDR3 is TGCGTCAGCAGCCAAGTAACTAGCGGGTTTTCCTACAATGAGCAGTTCTTC.

Ten or more counts support this clonotype. The chain couples TRBV12-3 or TRBV12-4 to TRBJ1-1, with D unclear. V lost 7 bases and J lost 0, with 3 bases in between. CDR3 length equals 11 residues. CDR3 loop: CASTMNTEAFF. DNA of the CDR3: TGTGCCAGCACAATGAACACTGAAGCTTTCTTT.

This rearrangement joins TRBV2 to TRBJ1-1; 8 bases fit TRBD1. Trimming at V came to 9 bases and at J to 2 bases, leaving 8 bases not matched to a gene. Germline loops: CDR1 SNHLY, CDR2 FYNNEI. The CDR3 has 14 residues. DNA for the CDR3: TGTGCCAGTGGACAGGGAACACGAAACACTGAAGCTTTCTTT. Amino acids: CASGQGTRNTEAFF. Full variable domain (rest looked up from reference TRBV2 and TRBJ1-1): EPEVTQTPSHQVTQMGQEVILRCVPISNHLYFYWYRQILGQKVEFLVSFYNNEISEKSEIFDDQFSVERPDGSNFTLKIRSTKLEDSAMYFCASGQGTRNTEAFFGQGTRLTVV.

This clonotype has at least ten counts. V is TRBV20-1 and J is TRBJ2-7; D unresolved. The CDR3 loop spans 14 amino acids. CDR1 and CDR2 (germline): DFQATT, SNEGSKA (reference sequence). Trimming cost V 3 bases and J 2 bases, with 14 bases left between them. CDR3 nucleotides: TGCAGTGCTAGCGGGTCTATCCTAACCTACGAGCAGTACTTC. As protein: CSASGSILTYEQYF.

The chain couples TRBV3-1 to TRBJ2-3, with 7 bases identical to TRBD2. From germline, CDR1 is LGHDT and CDR2 YNNKEL (reference sequence). V gave up 8 bases and J gave up 3 bases; unmatched junction bases: 5. The CDR3 runs to 13 residues. CDR3: CASGLEETDTQYF. The CDR3 nucleotides read TGTGCCAGCGGACTAGAAGAGACAGATACGCAGTATTTT.

This clonotype was picked up a small number of times. The chain couples TRBV9 to TRBJ2-3; D possibly corresponds to TRBD2 (6 bases). Trimming took off 2 bases at V and 1 base at J, with 11 bases between the two ends. This CDR3 spans 15 amino acids. CDR1 is SGDLS, CDR2 YYNGEE, per germline. The CDR3 nucleotides read TGTGCCAGCAGCGTCAATTCGGGGGGCACAGATACGCAGTATTTT. Translation gives CASSVNSGGTDTQYF.

The V and J genes are TRBV4-3 and TRBJ2-1; 12 nucleotides line up with TRBD2. The CDR3 extends over 15 amino acids. Germline CDR1 LGHNA, CDR2 YSLEER. V lost 4 bases and J lost 8; bases outside the gene matches: 6. This chain's CDR3 is CASSRLAGALDEQFF. In DNA form, the CDR3 reads TGCGCCAGCAGCCGACTAGCGGGAGCGCTGGATGAGCAGTTCTTC.

This clonotype has ten or more counts. This chain links TRBV6-1 with TRBJ2-7; a possible D gene is TRBD1 (5 bases). CDR1 is MNHNS and CDR2 is SASEGT in the germline V gene. This CDR3 has 14 residues. V lost 5 bases and J lost 0, with 11 bases in between. The CDR3: CASSQIGASYEQYF. The CDR3 DNA reads TGTGCCAGCAGTCAAATAGGGGCCTCCTACGAGCAGTACTTC.

This clonotype was found a few times. The chain carries TRBV20-1 and TRBJ2-7; no clear D. Germline values: CDR1 DFQATT, CDR2 SNEGSKA (reference sequence). CDR3 length equals 14 residues. V lost 0 bases and J lost 2, with 11 bases in between. CDR3 in amino acids: CSARDTLETYEQYF. In DNA form, the CDR3 reads TGCAGTGCTAGAGATACCCTAGAAACCTACGAGCAGTACTTC.

The rearrangement links TRBV29-1 to TRBJ1-1; a possible D gene is TRBD1 (5 bases). Per germline, CDR1 SQVTM and CDR2 ANQGSEA. Trimming pared 6 bases from V and 0 bases from J, leaving 11 bases between. CDR3 length: 13 amino acids. In nucleotides, the CDR3 is TGCAGCGTGGAGGGGCGTCTGAACACTGAAGCTTTCTTT. Translation gives CSVEGRLNTEAFF.

This clonotype was counted a few times. The chain employs TRBV6-2 or TRBV6-3 and TRBJ2-1; unclear D gene. V lost 6 bases and J lost 7, with 13 bases in between. The CDR3 contains 13 residues. Germline-derived CDR1 and CDR2 are MNHEY and SVGEGT. As DNA, the CDR3 is TGTGCCAGCAGAGTTCTAGTCGGGAATGAGCAGTTCTTC. Its translation: CASRVLVGNEQFF.

The chain combines TRBV6-5 with TRBJ1-6; D might be TRBD1 (5 bases). This CDR3 has 14 amino acids. The V gene lost 0 bases and the J gene lost 7 bases, with 7 bases spanning the gap. Germline V gives CDR1 MNHEY, CDR2 SVGAGI. The CDR3 DNA is TGTGCCAGCAGTTACTCGAAGGGGAATTCACCCCTCCACTTT. Its protein is CASSYSKGNSPLHF.

This clonotype was observed a few times. V is TRBV20-1 and J is TRBJ2-2, with 14 positions matching TRBD2. Germline CDR1 DFQATT, CDR2 SNEGSKA (reference sequence). V lost 6 bases and J lost 8; bases outside the gene matches: 8. This CDR3 region has 15 residues. The CDR3 DNA reads as TGCAGTGCCACCGGGACTAGCGGGAGAAAGGGGGAGCTGTTTTTT. Its translation: CSATGTSGRKGELFF.

This clonotype was detected ten times or more. The chain recombines TRBV29-1 with TRBJ2-4; 7 bases match TRBD2. Germline assignment: CDR1 SQVTM and CDR2 ANQGSEA. The CDR3 extends over 14 amino acids. V lost 5 bases to trimming and J lost 0 bases; unmatched junction nucleotides: 4. The CDR3: CSVNGGGAKNIQYF. The CDR3 bases are TGCAGCGTTAATGGCGGGGGAGCCAAAAACATTCAGTACTTC.

The table lists this clonotype with a few counts. The chain employs TRBV2 and TRBJ2-1; 10 bases are a match to TRBD2. After removal of 6 bases from V and 5 bases from J, the junction contained 10 bases not matched to a gene. The CDR3 covers 16 residues. The germline CDR1 and CDR2 sequences are SNHLY and FYNNEI. CDR3 region: CASSLRRAGGHNEQFF. CDR3 nucleotide sequence: TGTGCCAGCAGCCTAAGGAGAGCGGGAGGGCACAATGAGCAGTTCTTC.

The chain links TRBV11-2 to TRBJ2-4, with 13 bases fitting TRBD2. Germline CDR1 is SGHAT and CDR2 is FQNNGV. The CDR3 is 19 amino acids. The V gene end was trimmed by 5 bases and the J gene end by 7 bases; junction bases not matched to a gene: 17. CDR3 sequence reads: CASSPRGLAGPKRGNIQYF. The CDR3 DNA is TGTGCCAGCAGCCCGAGGGGACTAGCGGGACCCAAGAGGGGGAACATTCAGTACTTC.